Given below is one T cell receptor (beta chain) in context. Its matching antigen is unknown. The data were taken from a study of cytomegalovirus exposure and HLA in healthy donors. Study at large: The same platform was used for the 90 to 150 validation repertoires and the roughly 670 first-cohort repertoires, a later analysis reported.

Libraries were prepared by immunoSEQ multiplex PCR; TCRdb keeps only in-frame clonotypes and omits some of them. The repertoire holds approximately 160,000 clones, with 70% to 90% as singletons. Study results and limitations: Across donors, most TCRs were seen rarely, yet some public ones were widespread. In vitro data verified a few CMV-associated chains as specific for CMV antigens.

The J segment lost 1 base and the V segment lost 4 bases, leaving 5 bases of the junction unmatched. Germline-derived CDR1 and CDR2 are MNHEY and SVGAGI. The CDR3 covers 16 residues. J is TRBJ1-5 and V is TRBV6-5, with 9 bases that match TRBD1. The sequenced sample was PBMCs. The TCR sequence derives from a woman aged 18-30 years in good health and CMV-seronegative. CDR3 sequence: CASSSRDRDSNQPQHF. Here the CDR3 DNA reads TGTGCCAGCAGTTCCCGGGACAGGGACAGCAATCAGCCCCAGCATTTT.